What follows are 24 T cell receptor beta chains derived from one specimen sequenced in a study of beta chain features in type 1 diabetes. TCRB transcripts that were expressed got sequenced, as all of the isolated RNA had been reverse transcribed. Sequencing used immunoSEQ multiplex PCR; TCRdb keeps in-frame clones, though not all of them. Seen here are hundreds of thousands of clones, 30% observed once, and the top ten hold 0.065%. The sample was naive CD4+ T cells from blood. The receptors come from a man younger than 35 in good health.

V usage is TRBV19 and J usage is TRBJ2-3; D ambiguous. This CDR3 region has 14 residues. Germline values: CDR1 LNHDA, CDR2 SQIVND (reference sequence). The V gene lost 5 bases and the J gene lost 0 bases, with 9 bases spanning the gap. CDR3 nucleotide sequence: TGTGCCAGTAGTGTCTCAACTAGCACAGATACGCAGTATTTT. It translates to CASSVSTSTDTQYF.

The chain combines TRBV7-2 with TRBJ2-3; TRBD2 might be the D (5 bases). The germline gives CDR1 SGHTA, CDR2 FQGNSA. The V and J ends lost 4 bases and 5 bases respectively, with 10 bases between them. CDR3 length: 13 amino acids. The CDR3 DNA follows: TGTGCCAGCAGCTCAGAGAGGGAAGATACGCAGTATTTT. Its translation is CASSSEREDTQYF.

The chain couples TRBV19 to TRBJ2-3, with TRBD2 identical over 10 bases. After removal of 9 bases from V and 6 bases from J, the junction contained 9 bases not matched to a gene. This CDR3 spans 14 amino acids. Germline CDR1 LNHDA, CDR2 SQIVND (reference sequence). This CDR3 is CASRLAGEADTQYF. The CDR3 bases are TGTGCCAGCCGGCTAGCGGGAGAGGCGGATACGCAGTATTTT. Complete variable domain (other parts from reference TRBV19 and TRBJ2-3): DGGITQSPKYLFRKEGQNVTLSCEQNLNHDAMYWYRQDPGQGLRLIYYSQIVNDFQKGDIAEGYSVSREKKESFPLTVTSAQKNPTAFYLCASRLAGEADTQYFGPGTRLTVL.

A few counts support this clone. The V call is TRBV9, the J call TRBJ2-1; 7 bases map to TRBD2. V shed 0 bases, J shed 1 base, and the junction held 16 bases outside the gene matches. The length of the CDR3 is 20 residues. The germline CDR1 and CDR2 sequences are SGDLS and YYNGEE. CDR3 DNA: TGTGCCAGCAGCGTAGCTCCAGGACTAGTGGACTATCTTTCCTACAATGAGCAGTTCTTC. It translates to CASSVAPGLVDYLSYNEQFF.

The chain couples TRBV4-3 to TRBJ1-2; unclear D gene. V lost 0 bases and J 2 bases, leaving 7 bases between the germline ends. CDR1 is LGHNA, CDR2 YSLEER, per germline. The CDR3 runs 14 residues. CDR3 bases: TGCGCCAGCAGCCAAGATGTCTACAACTATGGCTACACCTTC. Translation gives CASSQDVYNYGYTF.

This chain links TRBV7-2 with TRBJ2-2; D might be TRBD2 (5 bases). V shed 5 bases and J shed 0 bases, with 13 bases lying between them. Germline lookup yields CDR1 SGHTA and CDR2 FQGNSA. The CDR3 extends over 16 amino acids. DNA of the CDR3: TGTGCCAGCAGCCATGGACTGATTACGAACACCGGGGAGCTGTTTTTT. It codes for CASSHGLITNTGELFF.

This clone was recorded once. V and J are TRBV7-2 and TRBJ2-7, with 12 bases fitting TRBD2. Germline assignment: CDR1 SGHTA and CDR2 FQGNSA. J was trimmed by 5 bases and V by 8 bases; bases with no gene match: 7. The CDR3 runs to 14 residues. CDR3 DNA sequence: TGTGCCAGCCTGAGACTAGCGGGAGTCCACGAGCAGTACTTC. It is translated as CASLRLAGVHEQYF.

The chain joins TRBV4-1 to TRBJ2-3; TRBD1 might be the D (6 bases). The length of the CDR3 is 14 residues. Germline loops: CDR1 MGHRA, CDR2 YSYEKL. V was trimmed by 3 bases and J by 5 bases, leaving 12 bases between them. The CDR3 protein is CASSQGAQGDTQYF. CDR3 sequence (DNA): TGCGCCAGCAGCCAGGGGGCGCAGGGAGATACGCAGTATTTT.

The V call is TRBV10-3, the J call TRBJ1-5; D possibly corresponds to TRBD1 (6 bases). The V gene lost 9 bases and the J gene lost 1 base, with 10 bases spanning the gap. CDR3 length equals 13 residues. Germline CDR1 and CDR2: ENHRY and SYGVKD. The CDR3 coding sequence is TGTGCCATTAGGACAGAGAGCAATCAGCCCCAGCATTTT. Its translation is CAIRTESNQPQHF.

The rearrangement joins TRBV9 to TRBJ1-3, with D unclear. CDR3 length: 16 residues. The germline V gene encodes CDR1 SGDLS and CDR2 YYNGEE. The V and J ends lost 3 bases and 0 bases respectively, with 13 bases between them. This CDR3 reads CASSAGGQSSGNTIYF. Written as DNA, the CDR3 is TGTGCCAGCAGCGCTGGAGGGCAATCCTCTGGAAACACCATATATTTT.

CDR3 loop: CASSPDRASDEQFF. The DNA for the CDR3 is TGTGCCAGCTCTCCGGACAGGGCCAGCGATGAGCAGTTCTTC. This chain joins TRBV7-3 and TRBJ2-1, with 8 nucleotides matching TRBD1. Germline loops: CDR1 SGHTA, CDR2 FQGTGA. This CDR3 has 14 amino acids. Trimming took 8 bases from V and 8 from J; bases not matched to a gene: 11.

A few counts support this clone. The chain has TRBV30 and TRBJ1-4, with D possibly TRBD1 on 6 matching bases. The CDR3 extends over 15 amino acids. V was cut by 0 bases and J by 8 bases, with 16 bases left in between. The germline gives CDR1 GTSNPN, CDR2 SVGIG (reference sequence). CDR3 loop: CAWSVLRGLNEKLFF. CDR3 bases: TGTGCCTGGAGTGTACTGCGGGGGCTCAACGAAAAACTGTTTTTT.

This clone was counted between two and nine times. V and J are TRBV23-1 and TRBJ1-1; perhaps TRBD1 as D (5 bases). TRBV23-1 is an ORF, and what it does is uncertain. The CDR3 spans 12 residues. V lost 9 bases, J lost 11 bases, and 19 bases lay in between. The chain's CDR3 is CARSSDWDEAFF. In DNA, the CDR3 is TGCGCCAGAAGCTCAGACTGGGACGAGGCTTTCTTT.

This clone was picked up a small number of times. The gene calls are TRBV5-6 and TRBJ2-7; D not certain. The CDR3 extends over 15 amino acids. V was pared by 2 bases and J by 0 bases, with 12 bases between. CDR1 is SGHDT, CDR2 YYEEEE, per germline. Here the CDR3 DNA reads TGTGCCAGCAGCTTAATCGGCTCCCACTCCTACGAGCAGTACTTC. It yields the protein CASSLIGSHSYEQYF.

As concerns this clone: At the DNA level, this CDR3 is encoded by other sequences in the same sample as well. Written as DNA, the CDR3 is TGTGCCTGGAGTGTCCTAGCGGGAGCCTACAATGAGCAGTTCTTC. The encoded protein is CAWSVLAGAYNEQFF. The V and J genes are TRBV30 and TRBJ2-1; 10 positions match TRBD2. Trimming at V came to 0 bases and at J to 2 bases, leaving 1 base not matched to a gene. This CDR3 contains 15 residues. CDR1 and CDR2 from the germline V gene are GTSNPN and SVGIG (reference sequence).

CDR3 loop: CASSEANEQFF. The CDR3 nucleotides are TGTGCCAGCAGTGAAGCCAATGAGCAGTTCTTC. The gene calls are TRBV6-1 and TRBJ2-1, with D uncertain. Germline CDR1 MNHNS, CDR2 SASEGT. V lost 0 bases and J lost 6, with 0 bases in between. The CDR3 covers 11 residues.

This clone was recorded a few times. The same CDR3 can be traced to other DNA sequences in this sample. V gene TRBV20-1 combines with J gene TRBJ2-5; no clear D. The germline gives CDR1 DFQATT, CDR2 SNEGSKA (reference sequence). This CDR3 region has 11 residues. Trimming took 3 bases from V and 1 from J, leaving 3 bases between them. The CDR3 DNA reads as TGCAGTGCTAGCCTCCAAGAGACCCAGTACTTC. Translation: CSASLQETQYF.

As concerns this clone: Different DNA sequences within this sample yield the same CDR3. The chain is built from TRBV20-1 and TRBJ2-1; D gene ambiguous. Germline V lookup: CDR1 DFQATT, CDR2 SNEGSKA (reference sequence). Trimming took 1 base from V and 6 from J, leaving 4 bases between them. The length of the CDR3 is 11 residues. In nucleotides, the CDR3 is TGCAGTGCTAGAGTGATCAATGAGCAGTTCTTC. Protein sequence: CSARVINEQFF.

The chain recombines TRBV6-6 with TRBJ2-5; no clear D gene. The CDR3 is 11 amino acids. Germline V gene lookup returns CDR1 MNHNY and CDR2 SVGAGI (reference sequence). Trimming pared 4 bases from V and 5 bases from J, leaving 5 bases between. CDR3 nucleotide sequence: TGTGCCAGCAGTTTAAGGGAGACCCAGTACTTC. This gives the protein CASSLRETQYF.

The rearrangement uses TRBV7-2 and TRBJ2-7; D is perhaps TRBD1 (6 bases). There are 12 residues in the CDR3. Trimming left V 6 bases short and J 3 bases short, with 9 bases between. CDR1 and CDR2 (germline): SGHTA, FQGNSA. CDR3 coding DNA: TGTGCCAGCAGATCGGACAGCTACGAGCAGTACTTC. As protein: CASRSDSYEQYF. The variable domain in full, completed from reference TRBV7-2 and TRBJ2-7, reads GAGVSQSPSNKVTEKGKDVELRCDPISGHTALYWYRQSLGQGLEFLIYFQGNSAPDKSGLPSDRFSAERTGGSVSTLTIQRTQQEDSAVYLCASRSDSYEQYFGPGTRLTVT.

V gene TRBV9 combines with J gene TRBJ2-1; 8 nucleotides align to TRBD1. The CDR3 covers 18 residues. Germline loops: CDR1 SGDLS, CDR2 YYNGEE. The junction had 11 bases not matched to a gene; V was cut back by 0 bases and J by 3 bases. The CDR3 coding sequence is TGTGCCAGCAGCGTAGGGTGGGGAGGACAGGGTGGCTACAATGAGCAGTTCTTC. Amino acid sequence: CASSVGWGGQGGYNEQFF.

This clone was counted only a few times. V gene TRBV18 combines with J gene TRBJ1-5, with 9 bases identical to TRBD1. V was clipped by 4 bases and J by 5 bases; unmatched bases: 3. CDR1 and CDR2 from the germline V gene are KGHSH and LQKENI. CDR3 length: 14 amino acids. CDR3 protein: CASSRDRDDQPQHF. The CDR3, as DNA: TGTGCCAGCTCACGGGACAGGGATGATCAGCCCCAGCATTTT.

The genes are TRBV30 and TRBJ2-7; 11 nucleotides line up with TRBD1. The CDR3 consists of 13 residues. The V and J ends lost 0 bases and 7 bases, in that order; junction bases with no gene match: 2. Germline assignment: CDR1 GTSNPN and CDR2 SVGIG (reference sequence). The CDR3 DNA reads TGTGCCTGGAGTGTATGGGACAGGGGGGAGCAGTACTTC. It translates to CAWSVWDRGEQYF.

V is TRBV18 and J is TRBJ2-5; TRBD1 agrees at 7 bases. In germline, CDR1 is KGHSH, CDR2 LQKENI. CDR3 size: 14 residues. V was clipped by 0 bases and J by 5 bases; unmatched bases: 3. CDR3 in DNA: TGTGCCAGCTCACCACCCCCAGGGGGTGAGACCCAGTACTTC. As protein: CASSPPPGGETQYF.